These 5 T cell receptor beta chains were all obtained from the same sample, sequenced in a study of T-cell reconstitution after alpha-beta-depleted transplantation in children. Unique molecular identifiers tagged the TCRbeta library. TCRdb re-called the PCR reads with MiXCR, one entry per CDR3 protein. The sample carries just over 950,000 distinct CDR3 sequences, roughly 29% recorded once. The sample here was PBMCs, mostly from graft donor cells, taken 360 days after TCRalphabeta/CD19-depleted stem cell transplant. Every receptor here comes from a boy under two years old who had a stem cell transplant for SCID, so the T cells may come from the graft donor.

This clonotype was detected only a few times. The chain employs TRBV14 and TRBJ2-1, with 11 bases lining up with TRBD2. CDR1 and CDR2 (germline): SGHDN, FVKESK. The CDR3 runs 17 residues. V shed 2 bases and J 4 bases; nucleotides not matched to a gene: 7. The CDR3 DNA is TGTGCCAGCAGCCAACTAAAGGGACTAGCGGATTACAATGAGCAGTTCTTC. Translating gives CASSQLKGLADYNEQFF.

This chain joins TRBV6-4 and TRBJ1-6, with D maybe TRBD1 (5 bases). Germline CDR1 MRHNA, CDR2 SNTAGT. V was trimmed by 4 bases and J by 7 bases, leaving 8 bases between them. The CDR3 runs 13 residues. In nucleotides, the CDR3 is TGTGCCAGCAGTGCAGGGTTGAATTCACCCCTCCACTTT. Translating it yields CASSAGLNSPLHF.

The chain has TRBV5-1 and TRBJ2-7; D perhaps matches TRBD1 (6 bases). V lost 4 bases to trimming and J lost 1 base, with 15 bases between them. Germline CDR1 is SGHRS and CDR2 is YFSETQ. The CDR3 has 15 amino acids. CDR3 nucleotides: TGCGCCAGCAGCGCCCCCGACAGGAAGTCCTACGAGCAGTACTTC. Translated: CASSAPDRKSYEQYF.

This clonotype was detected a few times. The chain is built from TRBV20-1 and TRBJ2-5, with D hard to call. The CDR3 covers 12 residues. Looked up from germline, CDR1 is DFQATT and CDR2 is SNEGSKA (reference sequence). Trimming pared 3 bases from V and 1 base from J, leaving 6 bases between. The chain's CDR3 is CSASLRQETQYF. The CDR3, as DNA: TGCAGTGCTAGTTTGCGCCAAGAGACCCAGTACTTC.

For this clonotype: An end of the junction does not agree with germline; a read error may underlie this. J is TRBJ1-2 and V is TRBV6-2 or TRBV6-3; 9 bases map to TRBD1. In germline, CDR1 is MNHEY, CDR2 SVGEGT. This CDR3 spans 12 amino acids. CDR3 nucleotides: TGTGCCAGCAGTTCCCGACAGGGGGTAAAGTCCTTC. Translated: CASSSRQGVKSF.